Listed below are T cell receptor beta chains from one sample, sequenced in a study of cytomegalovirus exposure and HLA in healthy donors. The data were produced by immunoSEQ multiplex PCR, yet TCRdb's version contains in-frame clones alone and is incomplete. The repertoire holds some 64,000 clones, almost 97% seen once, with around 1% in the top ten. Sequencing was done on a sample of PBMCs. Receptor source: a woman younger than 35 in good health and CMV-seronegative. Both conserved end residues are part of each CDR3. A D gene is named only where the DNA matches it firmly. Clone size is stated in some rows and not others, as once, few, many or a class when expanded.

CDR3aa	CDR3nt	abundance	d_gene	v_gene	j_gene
CSGGPQGTQYF	TGCAGCGGTGGCCCCCAGGGGACCCAGTACTTC	.	.	TRBV29-1	TRBJ2-5
CASSLGSGGYEQFF	TGTGCCAGCAGCTTAGGTTCCGGGGGGTATGAGCAGTTCTTC	few	TRBD2	TRBV11-3	TRBJ2-1
CATSRQTSSYNEQFF	TGTGCCACCAGCAGGCAAACGAGCTCCTACAATGAGCAGTTCTTC	.	.	TRBV15	TRBJ2-1
CASTRDRALQPQHF	TGTGCCAGCACCCGGGACAGGGCGCTTCAGCCCCAGCATTTT	.	TRBD1	TRBV19	TRBJ1-5
CASSRDRDQPQHF	TGTGCCAGCAGCCGCGACAGGGATCAGCCCCAGCATTTT	.	TRBD1	TRBV7-9	TRBJ1-5
CASSLGQGKSDTQYF	TGCGCCAGCAGCTTGGGACAGGGCAAGTCAGATACGCAGTATTTT	once	TRBD1	TRBV5-1	TRBJ2-3
CASSEWGTGDTGELFF	TGTGCCAGCAGTGAATGGGGGACAGGGGACACCGGGGAGCTGTTTTTT	.	TRBD1	TRBV25-1	TRBJ2-2
CASTPTGWAQPQHF	TGCGCCAGCACCCCCACAGGGTGGGCTCAGCCCCAGCATTTT	.	.	TRBV10-2	TRBJ1-5
CASRPGLAAYEQYF	TGTGCCAGCAGGCCCGGGCTAGCGGCCTACGAGCAGTACTTC	.	TRBD2	TRBV6-5	TRBJ2-7
CASRQQGGQPQHF	TGTGCCAGCAGACAACAGGGGGGTCAGCCCCAGCATTTT	.	TRBD1	TRBV28	TRBJ1-5
CASSPPSGTGAEKLFF	TGTGCCAGCTCACCACCGTCAGGGACAGGGGCGGAAAAACTGTTTTTT	.	TRBD1	TRBV18	TRBJ1-4
CASSPGTGSYEQYF	TGTGCCAGCAGCCCCGGGACAGGGTCCTACGAGCAGTACTTC	.	TRBD1	TRBV7-3	TRBJ2-7
CASSPALGLAAYNEQFF	TGCGCCAGCAGCCCAGCCCTGGGGCTAGCGGCCTACAATGAGCAGTTCTTC	.	TRBD2	TRBV5-1	TRBJ2-1
CASSLAGTGGNQPQHF	TGTGCCAGCAGCTTGGCCGGAACAGGGGGGAATCAGCCCCAGCATTTT	.	TRBD1	TRBV5-6	TRBJ1-5
CASSLVGRFNTEAFF	TGTGCCAGCAGCTTGGTCGGTCGCTTTAACACTGAAGCTTTCTTT	.	.	TRBV5-4	TRBJ1-1
CASSQGQGWNTGELFF	TGCGCCAGCAGCCAAGGACAGGGCTGGAACACCGGGGAGCTGTTTTTT	once	TRBD1	TRBV4-3	TRBJ2-2
CASSLQGPHQPQHF	TGTGCCAGCAGCCTACAGGGGCCACATCAGCCCCAGCATTTT	.	TRBD1	TRBV2	TRBJ1-5
CASSPVLTLTDTQYF	TGTGCCAGCAGCCCAGTGCTTACCCTCACAGATACGCAGTATTTT	.	.	TRBV7-8	TRBJ2-3
CASSLGAPQHF	TGTGCCAGCAGCCTAGGGGCTCCCCAGCATTTT	once	.	TRBV28	TRBJ1-5
CASSLSAQGSYGYTF	TGTGCCAGCAGCTTATCGGCGCAGGGGAGCTATGGCTACACCTTC	once	.	TRBV7-2	TRBJ1-2
CASRGQLNQPQHF	TGTGCCAGTAGGGGACAGCTCAATCAGCCCCAGCATTTT	.	TRBD1	TRBV19	TRBJ1-5
CASSLARSGTNEQFF	TGTGCCAGCAGTTTAGCTCGTAGCGGGACGAATGAGCAGTTCTTC	.	TRBD2	TRBV28	TRBJ2-1
CASSSGGYGYTF	TGTGCCAGCAGCTCGGGAGGGTATGGCTACACCTTC	once	.	TRBV5-4	TRBJ1-2
CATSRDTPGVGQPQHF	TGTGCCACCAGCAGAGACACCCCAGGGGTCGGTCAGCCCCAGCATTTT	.	.	TRBV15	TRBJ1-5
CASSQEGQTSYEQYF	TGCGCCAGCAGCCAAGAAGGACAGACCTCCTACGAGCAGTACTTC	.	.	TRBV4-3	TRBJ2-7
CASRADSYNEQFF	TGCGCCAGCAGGGCGGACAGCTACAATGAGCAGTTCTTC	.	.	TRBV10-1	TRBJ2-1
CSAKGATDTGELFF	TGCAGCGCAAAGGGGGCGACGGACACCGGGGAGCTGTTTTTT	.	TRBD1	TRBV29-1	TRBJ2-2
CASSSGQGSYNEQFF	TGTGCCAGCAGCTCCGGACAGGGCTCCTACAATGAGCAGTTCTTC	.	TRBD1	TRBV7-3	TRBJ2-1
CASSLLAGDKETQYF	TGTGCCAGCAGTTTGCTAGCGGGCGATAAAGAGACCCAGTACTTC	.	TRBD2	TRBV28	TRBJ2-5
CASSLGAVGAGTQYF	TGCGCCAGCAGCCTGGGAGCGGTGGGGGCCGGTACGCAGTATTTT	.	.	TRBV5-1	TRBJ2-3
CASTQGAGSYGYTF	TGTGCCAGCACCCAGGGGGCTGGGAGCTATGGCTACACCTTC	.	TRBD1	TRBV7-9	TRBJ1-2
CASSIVGGPNQPQHF	TGTGCCAGTAGTATAGTGGGGGGGCCCAATCAGCCCCAGCATTTT	.	.	TRBV19	TRBJ1-5
CAWTQGAWGEQYF	TGTGCCTGGACCCAGGGGGCTTGGGGGGAGCAGTACTTC	.	TRBD1	TRBV30	TRBJ2-7
CPLIGPLKQETQYF	TGCCCCCTAATTGGGCCCCTCAAACAAGAGACCCAGTACTTC	.	.	TRBV29-1	TRBJ2-5
CASSPRWGRAEDTQYF	TGTGCCAGTAGTCCCCGTTGGGGGAGGGCCGAAGATACGCAGTATTTT	.	TRBD2	TRBV19	TRBJ2-3
CASSLADRPNTEAFF	TGTGCCAGCAGCTTAGCTGACAGGCCGAACACTGAAGCTTTCTTT	.	.	TRBV7-9	TRBJ1-1
CAGGLAGGGNEQFF	TGTGCCGGGGGCCTAGCGGGGGGGGGCAATGAGCAGTTCTTC	.	TRBD2	TRBV7-9	TRBJ2-1
CASSESNRGSTDTQYF	TGTGCCAGCAGTGAATCGAACAGGGGTAGCACAGATACGCAGTATTTT	.	TRBD1	TRBV25-1	TRBJ2-3
CASSLGRTTETQYF	TGTGCCAGCAGCTTGGGCCGGACAACAGAGACCCAGTACTTC	.	.	TRBV5-4	TRBJ2-5